This TCR beta chain emerged from a study of blood T cell repertoires in COVID-19. The wider study: PBMCs, B-cell-depleted T cells, or T cells were the source of the cDNA or gDNA that made up the material.

Germline values: CDR1 SGHNT, CDR2 YENEEA. CDR3 size: 11 residues. V was clipped by 6 bases and J by 4 bases, with 7 bases between them. Original methodology: The authors estimated nucleated cell counts from reference gene primer amplification. The table came from immunoSEQ multiplex PCR; TCRdb's copy has only in-frame clones and leaves some out. That table is the source of V, J and clone size, and D and trimming were worked out from the DNA. The data contain around 120,000 clones, about 90% of them singletons. The chain employs TRBV11-3 and TRBJ2-7; D gene ambiguous. Sequencing was done on a sample of peripheral blood. This clonotype was sampled from a human donor in a cohort sampled during active COVID-19. The CDR3 DNA sequence: TGTGCCAGCAGTTTCTTATACGAGCAGTACTTC. Residues: CASSFLYEQYF.